This TCR beta chain derives from a study of patients and donors after allogeneic stem cell transplantation (dated by TCRdb to the early 2020s). A remark on this clonotype: This receptor's antigen is unknown. No base qualities exist here, and no much larger clone lies one base off it.

The method behind the library was RT-PCR. TCRdb names NextSeq 550 as the instrument used. Using fastp trimming at Q25 and MiXCR clonotype assembly, TCRdb reanalyzed the public sequencing data and kept in-frame beta chains. One record per CDR3 amino acid sequence lists the most common genes and DNA. The sample profile shows about 960,000 distinct CDR3 sequences; more than 15% of them were found once. The ten top clones hold around 5.5% of the sample. The sequence was collected from a human donor who was either an allogeneic HSCT recipient or a stem cell or donor lymphocyte infusion donor (not recorded which). It is not recorded whose cells these are; they may come from a transplant donor. The sequenced material came from blood, either unsorted or a sorted T cell fraction (not recorded which).

At the DNA level, the sequence is TGTGCCACCAGCAGAGATGGGTACACTGAAGCTTTCTTT. It encodes CATSRDGYTEAFF. The sequence joins TRBV15 to TRBJ1-1; the D gene is not confidently resolved. V loses 0 bases, J loses 3 bases, and the germline ends lie 5 bases apart. The germline V gene (reference sequence) gives CDR1 as LNHNV and CDR2 as YYDKDF. The cysteine opens and the phenylalanine closes a CDR3 of 13 amino acids. CDR3 DNA is the only sequence kept; it has 39 bases, read in frame from the first base.